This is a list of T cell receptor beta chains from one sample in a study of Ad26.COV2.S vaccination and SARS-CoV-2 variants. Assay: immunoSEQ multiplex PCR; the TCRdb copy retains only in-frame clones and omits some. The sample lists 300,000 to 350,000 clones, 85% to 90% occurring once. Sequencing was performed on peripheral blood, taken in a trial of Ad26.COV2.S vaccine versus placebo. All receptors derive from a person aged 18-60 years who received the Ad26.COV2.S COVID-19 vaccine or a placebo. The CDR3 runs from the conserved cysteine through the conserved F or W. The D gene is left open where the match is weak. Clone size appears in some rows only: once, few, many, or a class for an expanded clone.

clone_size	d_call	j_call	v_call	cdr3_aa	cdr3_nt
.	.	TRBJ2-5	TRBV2	CASTLRDRETQYF	TGTGCCAGCACCCTAAGGGACCGAGAGACCCAGTACTTC
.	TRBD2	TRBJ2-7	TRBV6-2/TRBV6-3	CASSYPIAGDYYEQYF	TGTGCCAGCAGTTACCCCATAGCGGGGGACTACTACGAGCAGTACTTC
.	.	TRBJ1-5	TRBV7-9	CASSPTENSNQPQHF	TGTGCCAGCAGCCCAACAGAGAATAGCAATCAGCCCCAGCATTTT
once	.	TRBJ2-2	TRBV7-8	CASRGREAFQNTGELFF	TGTGCCAGCAGAGGAAGGGAGGCTTTTCAGAACACCGGGGAGCTGTTTTTT
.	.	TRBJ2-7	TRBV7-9	CASATLELSLYEQYF	TGTGCCAGCGCGACCTTAGAGCTTTCTCTCTACGAGCAGTACTTC
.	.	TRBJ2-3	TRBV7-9	CASTPVDTQYF	TGTGCCAGTACACCTGTGGATACGCAGTATTTT
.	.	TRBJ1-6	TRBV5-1	CASRPETGPSLIQGNSPLHF	TGCGCCAGCAGACCAGAGACAGGTCCGAGCCTCATACAGGGTAATTCACCCCTCCACTTT
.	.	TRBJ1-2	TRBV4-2	CASSLGAAGNYGYTF	TGTGCCAGCAGCCTGGGTGCGGCCGGTAACTATGGCTACACCTTC
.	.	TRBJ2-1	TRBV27	CASRATGSLRSYNEQFF	TGTGCCAGCAGAGCGACAGGAAGTTTGAGGTCGTACAATGAGCAGTTCTTC
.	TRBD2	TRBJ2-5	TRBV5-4	CASSLLGGRGETQYF	TGTGCCAGCAGCTTGTTGGGCGGGAGAGGAGAGACCCAGTACTTC
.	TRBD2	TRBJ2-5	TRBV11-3	CASTPGLRGETQYF	TGTGCCAGCACCCCGGGACTACGTGGGGAGACCCAGTACTTC
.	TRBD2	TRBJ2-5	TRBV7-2	CASSLRGGGVGETQYF	TGTGCCAGCAGCTTGAGAGGCGGGGGGGTTGGAGAGACCCAGTACTTC
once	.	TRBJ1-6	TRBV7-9	CASSRDSGSPLHF	TGTGCCAGCAGCCGAGACAGTGGCTCACCCCTCCACTTT
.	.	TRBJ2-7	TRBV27	CASSPPDRGAYEQYF	TGTGCCAGCAGTCCCCCGGATCGGGGGGCTTACGAGCAGTACTTC
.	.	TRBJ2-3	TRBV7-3	CASSYVLGDTQYF	TGTGCCAGCAGCTATGTACTAGGAGATACGCAGTATTTT
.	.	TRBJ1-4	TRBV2	CASSENRATNEKLFF	TGTGCCAGCAGTGAGAACAGGGCGACTAATGAAAAACTGTTTTTT
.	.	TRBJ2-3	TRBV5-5	CASSLDVGTDTQYF	TGTGCCAGCAGCTTGGATGTCGGAACAGATACGCAGTATTTT
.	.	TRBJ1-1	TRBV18	CASSPTGTRSNTEAFF	TGTGCCAGCTCACCGACCGGGACAAGGTCTAACACTGAAGCTTTCTTT
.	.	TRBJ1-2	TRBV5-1	CASSYNRAGYTF	TGCGCCAGCAGCTACAACAGGGCTGGCTACACCTTC
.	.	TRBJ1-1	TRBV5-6	CASTRLLRQQNTEAFF	TGTGCCAGCACTCGACTACTAAGACAGCAGAACACTGAAGCTTTCTTT
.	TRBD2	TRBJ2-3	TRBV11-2	CASSLTRLAGGSTDTQYF	TGTGCCAGCAGCTTAACAAGACTAGCGGGAGGCAGCACAGATACGCAGTATTTT
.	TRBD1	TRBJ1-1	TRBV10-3	CAISPIGTGEPNTEAFF	TGTGCCATCAGCCCCATAGGGACAGGGGAGCCGAACACTGAAGCTTTCTTT
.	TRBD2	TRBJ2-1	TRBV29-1	CSVDGTLAGDWDEQFF	TGCAGCGTTGATGGGACCCTAGCGGGAGATTGGGATGAGCAGTTCTTC
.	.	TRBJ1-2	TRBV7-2	CASSGESSNYGYTF	TGTGCCAGCAGCGGCGAGTCCTCCAACTATGGCTACACCTTC
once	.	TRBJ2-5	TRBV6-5	CASARPPETQYF	TGTGCCAGCGCTAGACCGCCCGAGACCCAGTACTTC
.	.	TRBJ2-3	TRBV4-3	CASSQDWVAAITDTQYF	TGCGCCAGCAGCCAAGATTGGGTAGCAGCAATCACAGATACGCAGTATTTT
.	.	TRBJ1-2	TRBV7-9	CASSPMERGVGGYTF	TGTGCCAGCAGCCCAATGGAGAGAGGGGTCGGCGGCTACACCTTC
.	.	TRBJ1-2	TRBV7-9	CASSNGGDGYTF	TGTGCCAGCAGCAACGGGGGGGATGGCTACACCTTC
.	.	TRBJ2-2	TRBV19	CASSVLGGGTGELFF	TGTGCCAGTAGTGTATTAGGCGGAGGCACCGGGGAGCTGTTTTTT
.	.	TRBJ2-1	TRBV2	CASSARLPESSLRFF	TGTGCCAGCAGTGCCAGACTCCCTGAAAGCAGTCTACGGTTCTTC
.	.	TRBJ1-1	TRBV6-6	CASSYAGGSTEAFF	TGTGCCAGCAGTTACGCGGGCGGATCCACTGAAGCTTTCTTT
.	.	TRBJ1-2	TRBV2	CASSEGKGRGIGSPYGYTF	TGTGCCAGCAGTGAAGGGAAGGGACGAGGGATAGGAAGCCCCTATGGCTACACCTTC
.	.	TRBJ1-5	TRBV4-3	CASSQDWAGGNQPQHF	TGCGCCAGCAGCCAAGATTGGGCGGGAGGGAATCAGCCCCAGCATTTT
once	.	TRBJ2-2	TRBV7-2	CASSLLGGANTGELFF	TGTGCCAGCAGCTTACTAGGCGGCGCGAACACCGGGGAGCTGTTTTTT
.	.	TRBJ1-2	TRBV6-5	CASNKGQGYGYTF	TGTGCCAGCAACAAAGGGCAGGGCTATGGCTACACCTTC
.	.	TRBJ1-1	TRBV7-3	CASSLGRTNTEAFF	TGTGCCAGCAGCCTAGGACGTACGAACACTGAAGCTTTCTTT
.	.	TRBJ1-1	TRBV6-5	CASSYSAGETEAFF	TGTGCCAGCAGTTACTCGGCAGGGGAAACTGAAGCTTTCTTT
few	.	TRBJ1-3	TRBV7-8	CASSLAEVGRSGNTIYF	TGTGCCAGCAGCTTAGCGGAGGTCGGGAGGTCTGGAAACACCATATATTTT
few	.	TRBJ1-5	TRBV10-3	CAISEPGHYSNQPQHF	TGTGCCATCAGCGAACCGGGCCACTATAGCAATCAGCCCCAGCATTTT
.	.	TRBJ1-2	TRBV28	CASSPGGAGYGYTF	TGTGCCAGCAGTCCCGGGGGCGCCGGGTATGGCTACACCTTC
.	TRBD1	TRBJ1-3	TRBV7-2	CASSPQGAGGNTIYF	TGTGCCAGCAGCCCACAGGGGGCGGGGGGAAACACCATATATTTT
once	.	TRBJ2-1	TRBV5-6	CASSFLANEQFF	TGTGCCAGCAGCTTTCTAGCCAATGAGCAGTTCTTC
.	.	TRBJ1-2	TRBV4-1	CASSQQPEIPRGYTF	TGCGCCAGCAGCCAACAACCGGAGATTCCGCGAGGCTACACCTTC
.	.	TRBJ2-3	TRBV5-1	CASSLREADTQYF	TGCGCCAGCAGCTTGCGGGAAGCAGATACGCAGTATTTT
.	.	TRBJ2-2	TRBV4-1	CASSPSGVLGGELFF	TGCGCCAGCAGCCCCTCAGGGGTCTTGGGCGGGGAGCTGTTTTTT
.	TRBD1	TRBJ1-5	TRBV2	CASRGTGSSNQPQHF	TGTGCCAGCCGGGGGACAGGGAGTAGCAATCAGCCCCAGCATTTT